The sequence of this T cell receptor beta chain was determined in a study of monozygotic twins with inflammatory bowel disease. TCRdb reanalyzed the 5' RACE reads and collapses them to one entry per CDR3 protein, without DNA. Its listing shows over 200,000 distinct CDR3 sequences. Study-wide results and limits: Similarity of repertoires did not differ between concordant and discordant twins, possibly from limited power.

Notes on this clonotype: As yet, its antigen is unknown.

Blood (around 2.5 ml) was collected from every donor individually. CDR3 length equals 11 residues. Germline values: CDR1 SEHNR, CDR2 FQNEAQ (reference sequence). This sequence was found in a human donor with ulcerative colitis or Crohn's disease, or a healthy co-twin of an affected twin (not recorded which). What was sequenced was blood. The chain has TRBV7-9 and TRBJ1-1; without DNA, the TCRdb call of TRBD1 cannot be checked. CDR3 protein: CASSSTGEAFF. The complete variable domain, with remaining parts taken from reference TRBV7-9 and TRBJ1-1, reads DTGVSQNPRHKITKRGQNVTFRCDPISEHNRLYWYRQTLGQGPEFLTYFQNEAQLEKSRLLSDRFSAERPKGSFSTLEIQRTEQGDSAMYLCASSSTGEAFFGQGTRLTVV.